The next 17 T cell receptor beta chains were all read from a single sample in a study of shared clonotypes between healthy human individuals. Assay used: immunoSEQ multiplex PCR; TCRdb lists only in-frame clones, some missing. This table holds about 490,000 clones, 76% found once. The sample was PBMCs. Receptors were obtained from a woman in her 40s in good health. Some clones in this sample may be carry-over from other donors' samples.

The chain uses TRBV30 and TRBJ1-6, with D maybe TRBD1 (5 bases). This CDR3 has 14 amino acids. Germline assignment: CDR1 GTSNPN and CDR2 SVGIG (reference sequence). The V end lost 6 bases, the J end lost 9 bases, and 18 bases lay between the germline ends. The CDR3 region has the DNA TGTGCCTGTGAGACCGTTCGGGGCGGTTCACCCCTCCACTTT. Amino acid sequence: CACETVRGGSPLHF.

This chain joins TRBV7-9 and TRBJ2-1, with 10 bases matching TRBD2. CDR1 is SEHNR and CDR2 is FQNEAQ in the germline V gene (reference sequence). The CDR3 is 16 residues long. Germline trimming cut 2 bases from V and 9 bases from J; bases unmatched to any gene: 10. CDR3 bases: TGTGCCAGCAGCTTAAAGCCGGGACTAGCGCGGGGTGAGCAGTTCTTC. Encoded protein: CASSLKPGLARGEQFF. Using reference TRBV7-9 and TRBJ2-1 for the parts outside the CDR3, the full variable domain is DTGVSQNPRHKITKRGQNVTFRCDPISEHNRLYWYRQTLGQGPEFLTYFQNEAQLEKSRLLSDRFSAERPKGSFSTLEIQRTEQGDSAMYLCASSLKPGLARGEQFFGPGTRLTVL.

In its sample, this clone was seen many times. This rearrangement joins TRBV15 to TRBJ2-6, with D maybe TRBD1 (6 bases). V was pared by 4 bases and J by 4 bases, with 14 bases between. Looked up from germline, CDR1 is LNHNV and CDR2 is YYDKDF (reference sequence). The CDR3 is made up of 16 amino acids. Here the CDR3 DNA reads TGTGCCACCAGCACCTCTACAGGGACCGGGGCCAACGTCCTGACTTTC. This encodes CATSTSTGTGANVLTF.

The chain recombines TRBV4-2 with TRBJ2-5, with D perhaps TRBD2 (6 bases). V dropped 3 bases and J dropped 5 bases, with 22 bases sitting between them. Looked up from germline, CDR1 is LGHNA and CDR2 is YNFKEQ. The CDR3 runs 17 residues. The CDR3 is CASSQESGGLPGETQYF. The CDR3 coding sequence is TGTGCCAGCAGCCAGGAGTCCGGGGGACTCCCGGGGGAGACCCAGTACTTC.

V is TRBV4-1 and J is TRBJ1-2; TRBD1 is a possible D gene (6 bases). CDR3 length equals 18 residues. Germline V gives CDR1 MGHRA, CDR2 YSYEKL. With 4 bases removed from V and 4 bases from J, the gap between germline ends came to 25 bases. CDR3 protein: CASSPQWIGGEQSYGYTF. In DNA form, the CDR3 reads TGCGCCAGCAGCCCGCAATGGATAGGGGGGGAGCAAAGCTATGGCTACACCTTC.

The chain employs TRBV27 and TRBJ2-1, with 8 bases lining up with TRBD2. CDR3 length equals 18 residues. Germline assignment: CDR1 MNHEY and CDR2 SMNVEV (reference sequence). V shed 2 bases and J 5 bases; nucleotides not matched to a gene: 14. CDR3 sequence (DNA): TGTGCCAGCAGTTTAGATGCGCGTGGACCGGGGGGGCACAATGAGCAGTTCTTC. The encoded protein is CASSLDARGPGGHNEQFF.

This chain joins TRBV27 and TRBJ2-1; 11 bases agree with TRBD1. Trimming took 10 bases from V and 4 from J; bases not matched to a gene: 9. The CDR3 runs 15 residues. Germline CDR1 reads MNHEY; CDR2 reads SMNVEV (reference sequence). The CDR3 region is CATQAGTGGYNEQFF. In DNA, the CDR3 is TGTGCCACCCAAGCCGGGACAGGGGGGTACAATGAGCAGTTCTTC.

The rearrangement links TRBV6-5 to TRBJ2-1, with D perhaps TRBD2 (6 bases). This CDR3 contains 13 residues. Germline CDR1 reads MNHEY; CDR2 reads SVGAGI. Trimming shortened V by 6 bases and J by 4 bases, and 10 bases separated the two germline ends. CDR3 in amino acids: CASSRGTYNEQFF. CDR3 coding DNA: TGTGCCAGCAGCAGAGGGACTTACAATGAGCAGTTCTTC.

The J gene is TRBJ2-3, the V gene TRBV7-9; the D gene is possibly TRBD2 (6 bases). Trimming removed 2 bases at V and 0 bases at J, with 12 bases between. Germline V gene sequence: CDR1 SEHNR, CDR2 FQNEAQ (reference sequence). The CDR3 runs 16 residues. CDR3 sequence: CASSLRRAASTDTQYF. DNA of the CDR3: TGTGCCAGCAGCTTACGGAGGGCAGCTAGCACAGATACGCAGTATTTT.

V is TRBV28 and J is TRBJ1-2; 8 bases align to TRBD1. Germline V gives CDR1 MDHEN, CDR2 SYDVKM. This CDR3 is built from 13 residues. Trimming removed 6 bases from V and 4 bases from J; junction bases left unmatched: 4. CDR3: CASRPGGAYGYTF. CDR3 DNA sequence: TGTGCCAGCAGACCAGGGGGCGCCTATGGCTACACCTTC.

The chain uses TRBV28 and TRBJ1-5; no reliable D call. Per germline, CDR1 MDHEN and CDR2 SYDVKM. This CDR3 comprises 14 residues. V shed 5 bases and J shed 2 bases, with 10 bases lying between them. The CDR3 DNA reads TGTGCCAGCAGTCTTTCGAGGGGCAATCAGCCCCAGCATTTT. Residues: CASSLSRGNQPQHF.

This rearrangement joins TRBV6-5 to TRBJ1-5; 7 bases map to TRBD1. V lost 2 bases and J lost 4; bases outside the gene matches: 2. CDR1 MNHEY and CDR2 SVGAGI come from the germline V gene. This CDR3 spans 14 amino acids. CDR3 DNA: TGTGCCAGCAGTTACAAGGACAGGAATCAGCCCCAGCATTTT. Encoded protein: CASSYKDRNQPQHF.

The chain is built from TRBV19 and TRBJ2-3, with 7 nucleotides matching TRBD2. The V gene end was trimmed by 5 bases and the J gene end by 4 bases; junction bases not matched to a gene: 9. The germline CDR1 and CDR2 sequences are LNHDA and SQIVND (reference sequence). The CDR3 covers 15 residues. This CDR3 is CASSPQWRESDTQYF. The DNA of the CDR3 is TGTGCCAGTAGTCCTCAGTGGCGGGAGTCAGATACGCAGTATTTT.

The chain is built from TRBV11-3 and TRBJ1-2; maybe TRBD1 (5 bases). Deletions cut 0 bases from V and 7 bases from J, with 18 bases between. Germline V gene lookup returns CDR1 SGHNT and CDR2 YENEEA. This CDR3 is 16 amino acids long. The CDR3 region has the DNA TGTGCCAGCAGCTTAGATGCAAGGCAGGGAATAACTGGCTACACCTTC. Its translation: CASSLDARQGITGYTF.

The chain is built from TRBV28 and TRBJ2-7; 9 nucleotides match TRBD1. From germline, CDR1 is MDHEN and CDR2 SYDVKM. Unmatched junction bases numbered 7, after V lost 5 bases and J lost 2 bases. The CDR3 sequence is 15 residues long. CDR3 protein: CASSGRDRATYEQYF. The CDR3 nucleotides read TGTGCCAGCAGTGGCCGGGACAGGGCAACCTACGAGCAGTACTTC.

The chain links TRBV9 to TRBJ2-2; 8 bases fit TRBD2. CDR3 length: 14 residues. J gave up 13 bases and V 0 bases, and 8 bases lay outside the gene matches. The germline CDR1 and CDR2 sequences are SGDLS and YYNGEE. CDR3 region: CASSVAAGGTGLFF. For the CDR3, the DNA is TGTGCCAGCAGCGTAGCGGCGGGAGGAACGGGGCTGTTTTTT.

This clone has just a few counts. The rearrangement links TRBV30 to TRBJ2-5; 7 positions agree with TRBD2. Germline lookup yields CDR1 GTSNPN and CDR2 SVGIG (reference sequence). There are 16 residues in the CDR3. Losses at the gene ends were 0 bases for V and 0 bases for J; bases not matched to a gene: 7. DNA of the CDR3: TGTGCCTGGAGTGTAGGGATAGCGGGCCACCAAGAGACCCAGTACTTC. It translates to CAWSVGIAGHQETQYF.